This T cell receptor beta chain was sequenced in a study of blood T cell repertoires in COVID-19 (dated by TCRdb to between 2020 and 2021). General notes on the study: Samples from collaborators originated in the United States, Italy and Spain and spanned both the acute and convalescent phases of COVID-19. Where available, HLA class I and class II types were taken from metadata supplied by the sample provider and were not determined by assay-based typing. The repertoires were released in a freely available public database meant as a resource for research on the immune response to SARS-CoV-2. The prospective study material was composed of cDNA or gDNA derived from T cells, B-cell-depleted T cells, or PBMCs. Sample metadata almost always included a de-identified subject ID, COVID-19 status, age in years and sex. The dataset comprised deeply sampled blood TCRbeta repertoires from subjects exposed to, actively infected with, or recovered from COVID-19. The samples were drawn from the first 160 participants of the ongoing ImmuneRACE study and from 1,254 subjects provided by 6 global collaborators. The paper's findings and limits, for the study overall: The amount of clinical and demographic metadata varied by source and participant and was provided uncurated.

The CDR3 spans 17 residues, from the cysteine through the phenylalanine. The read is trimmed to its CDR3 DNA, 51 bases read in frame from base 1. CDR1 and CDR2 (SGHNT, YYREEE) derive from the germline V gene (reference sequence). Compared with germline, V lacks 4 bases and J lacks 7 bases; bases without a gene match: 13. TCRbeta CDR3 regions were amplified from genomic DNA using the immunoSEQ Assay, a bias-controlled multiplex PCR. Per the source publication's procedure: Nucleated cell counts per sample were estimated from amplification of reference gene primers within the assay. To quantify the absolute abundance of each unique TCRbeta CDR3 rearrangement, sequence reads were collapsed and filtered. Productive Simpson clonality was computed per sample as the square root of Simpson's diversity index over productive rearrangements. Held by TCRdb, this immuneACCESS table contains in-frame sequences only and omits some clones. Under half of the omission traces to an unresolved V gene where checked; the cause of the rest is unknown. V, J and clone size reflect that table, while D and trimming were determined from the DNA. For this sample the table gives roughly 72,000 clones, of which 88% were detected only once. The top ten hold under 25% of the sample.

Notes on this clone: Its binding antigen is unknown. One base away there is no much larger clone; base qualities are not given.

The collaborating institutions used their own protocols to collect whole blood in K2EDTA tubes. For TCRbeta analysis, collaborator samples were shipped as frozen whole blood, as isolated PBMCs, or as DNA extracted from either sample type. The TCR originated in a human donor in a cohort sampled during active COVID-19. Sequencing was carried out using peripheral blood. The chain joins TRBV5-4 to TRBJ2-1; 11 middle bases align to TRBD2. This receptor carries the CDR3 CASSPLQTSGGANEQFF. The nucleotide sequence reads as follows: TGTGCCAGCAGCCCCCTACAAACTAGCGGGGGTGCAAATGAGCAGTTCTTC.